Sequencing of this T cell receptor (beta chain) was carried out in a study of blood T cell repertoires in COVID-19. Study background: Samples taken during acute and convalescent COVID-19 were collected in the United States, Italy and Spain.

Those enrolled, adults aged roughly 18 to 95 years, came from around 24 US areas. Each recovered donor of Cohort 3 presented with two negative PCRs, clearance, or symptom resolution. This clone was picked up a small number of times. The CDR3 loop spans 15 amino acids. Germline CDR1 is KGHSH and CDR2 is LQKENI. V lost 4 bases and J lost 6, with 19 bases in between. Libraries were prepared by immunoSEQ multiplex PCR; TCRdb keeps only in-frame clonotypes and omits some of them. This table has some 510,000 clones, approximately 87% appearing once. The rearrangement uses TRBV18 and TRBJ2-7, with a tentative D call TRBD1 (6 bases). Sequencing was performed on PBMCs or T cells enriched from blood (not recorded which). The clonotype was recovered from a woman between 40 and 50 years old who had recovered from COVID-19. The CDR3 reads CASSRNLQGLGEQYF. The CDR3 nucleotides are TGTGCCAGCTCACGAAACCTACAGGGTTTGGGCGAGCAGTACTTC.